Sequencing of this TCR beta chain was carried out in a study of shared clonotypes between healthy human individuals. V was clipped by 1 base and J by 2 bases, with 6 bases between them. Germline loops: CDR1 SGHDN, CDR2 FVKESK. There are 13 residues in the CDR3. Using immunoSEQ multiplex PCR, the repertoire was profiled, and TCRdb retains in-frame clones only, with some absent. Altogether approximately 1,000,000 clones are present, roughly 77% being singletons, with the ten largest covering 0.89%. Subsets obtained from CD4+ cells comprised CD45RA+ naive and CD45RA-negative memory cells. The sequenced material came from memory CD4+ T cells from PBMCs. Documented subset: CD45RA-negative fraction. The origin of this receptor is a man aged 18 to 30 in good health. Some clones in this sample may be carry-over from other donors' samples. The chain has TRBV14 and TRBJ2-7; no reliable D call. CDR3: CASSQVWAYEQYF. The CDR3 DNA reads TGTGCCAGCAGCCAAGTCTGGGCCTACGAGCAGTACTTC.